A selection of T cell receptor beta chains follows, all from one sample in a study of blood T cell repertoires in COVID-19. The data were produced by immunoSEQ multiplex PCR, yet TCRdb's version contains in-frame clones alone and is incomplete. The sample lists about 230,000 clones; approximately 87% were seen once. Input material: peripheral blood. The receptors derive from a woman in her 70s with active or convalescent COVID-19. Each CDR3 is given with its conserved first and last residue. D genes are given only for firm matches. Clone size is given for some rows only: seen once, a few or many times, or a class if the clone is expanded.

TRBJ1-1 | . | TRBV29-1 | TRBD1 | TGCAGCGTTCTAGGACAGGGCCACACTGAAGCTTTCTTT | CSVLGQGHTEAFF
TRBJ2-3 | . | TRBV2 | . | TGTGCCAGCAGTGTTGAGGGTAGGGCAGATACGCAGTATTTT | CASSVEGRADTQYF
TRBJ2-2 | . | TRBV4-2 | TRBD1 | TGTGCCAGCAGCGAAAGGGGGACAGGGGAGGACACCGGGGAGCTGTTTTTT | CASSERGTGEDTGELFF
TRBJ1-1 | . | TRBV15 | TRBD1 | TGTGCCACCAGCGGGGGACAGGGGGCGCGAACTGAAGCTTTCTTT | CATSGGQGARTEAFF
TRBJ1-2 | . | TRBV2 | . | TGTGCCAGCAGTGGGACAGAGGCCTATGGCTACACCTTC | CASSGTEAYGYTF
TRBJ2-1 | . | TRBV5-1 | . | TGCGCCGGCAGCTTGGATGACTTTTACAATGAGCAGTTCTTC | CAGSLDDFYNEQFF
TRBJ1-6 | . | TRBV27 | . | TGTGCCAGCAGTCCGCTTAGACCAGGGCTCGGTGGTGGTTCACCCCTCCACTTT | CASSPLRPGLGGGSPLHF
TRBJ1-1 | once | TRBV14 | . | TGTGCCAGCAGGCAGGAGTGGACAGCTGAAGCTTTCTTT | CASRQEWTAEAFF
TRBJ2-7 | few | TRBV29-1 | TRBD1 | TGCAGCGTTACCGGGACAGGCTCCTACGAGCAGTACTTC | CSVTGTGSYEQYF
TRBJ2-5 | . | TRBV4-2 | . | TGTGCCAGCAGCCAAGACAGAGAGACCCAGTACTTC | CASSQDRETQYF
TRBJ2-1 | . | TRBV14 | . | TGTGCCAGCAGCCAGGGACTCCAAAGCTCCTACAATGAGCAGTTCTTC | CASSQGLQSSYNEQFF
TRBJ2-6 | . | TRBV4-1 | TRBD1 | TGCGCCAGCAGCCCCGGACAGGGGCCGTCCTCTGGGGCCAACGTCCTGACTTTC | CASSPGQGPSSGANVLTF
TRBJ2-1 | few | TRBV20-1 | TRBD2 | TGCAGTGCTGCTAGCGGGACTGAGCAGTTCTTC | CSAASGTEQFF
TRBJ2-7 | . | TRBV7-2 | TRBD2 | TGTGCCAGCAGCTTTACTAGCGGGGGGGCCTACGAGCAGTACTTC | CASSFTSGGAYEQYF
TRBJ2-1 | . | TRBV5-1 | TRBD2 | TGCGCCAGCACTCCTGGACTAGACTACAATGAGCAGTTCTTC | CASTPGLDYNEQFF
TRBJ1-5 | . | TRBV7-2 | . | TGTGCCAGCAGCTTATTTGCAGGGAGCAATCAGCCCCAGCATTTT | CASSLFAGSNQPQHF
TRBJ2-7 | . | TRBV6-1 | TRBD1 | TGTGCCAGCAGTGAAAGCTGGACAGGGGCCTACGAGCAGTACTTC | CASSESWTGAYEQYF
TRBJ2-7 | . | TRBV3-1/TRBV3-2 | . | TGTGCCAGCAGCCAAGCAGGGACAAGATACTACGAGCAGTACTTC | CASSQAGTRYYEQYF
TRBJ1-6 | few | TRBV30 | . | TGTGCCTCGGGGACGGGGAATTCACCCCTCCACTTT | CASGTGNSPLHF
TRBJ2-1 | . | TRBV28 | TRBD2 | TGTGCCAGCAGTTTACGGGGGACTAGCGGGATACAGTTCTTC | CASSLRGTSGIQFF
TRBJ1-2 | . | TRBV28 | . | TGTGCCAGCAGTTCCGCCGGGACTGCAAACTATGGCTACACCTTC | CASSSAGTANYGYTF
TRBJ2-1 | . | TRBV4-2 | . | TGTGCCAGCAGCCTTACCCCACAGGGCAATGAGCAGTTCTTC | CASSLTPQGNEQFF
TRBJ1-5 | . | TRBV10-1 | . | TGCGCCAGCAGTGGGGACATGGATCAGCCCCAGCATTTT | CASSGDMDQPQHF
TRBJ2-5 | . | TRBV9 | TRBD2 | TGTGCCAGCAGCGACCCCGGGACTAGCGGTTGGGAGACCCAGTACTTC | CASSDPGTSGWETQYF
TRBJ2-5 | . | TRBV7-9 | . | TGTGCCAGCAGCTTAGTACAACGGGGGGCATGGGAGACCCAGTACTTC | CASSLVQRGAWETQYF
TRBJ2-3 | few | TRBV5-1 | TRBD2 | TGCGCCAATAGCGGGGGCGCAGATACGCAGTATTTT | CANSGGADTQYF
TRBJ2-1 | once | TRBV28 | . | TGTGCCAGCAGTCCTGGGGGGGAGGGGGTCGGCAATGAGCAGTTCTTC | CASSPGGEGVGNEQFF
TRBJ2-7 | . | TRBV6-5 | TRBD1 | TGTGCCAGCAGACCCACCGGGACAGAGCCCTACGAGCAGTACTTC | CASRPTGTEPYEQYF
TRBJ2-1 | . | TRBV5-1 | TRBD2 | TGCGCCAGCAGCTTGGCGGGAGGAAAGGATGAGCAGTTCTTC | CASSLAGGKDEQFF
TRBJ2-3 | once | TRBV28 | TRBD2 | TGTGCCAGCAGTTTGGGTAGCGGGGCGATAGATACGCAGTATTTT | CASSLGSGAIDTQYF
TRBJ2-5 | . | TRBV7-9 | . | TGTGCCAGCAGCTTAGGGCAGCAGGCAGAGACCCAGTACTTC | CASSLGQQAETQYF
TRBJ2-3 | . | TRBV27 | TRBD2 | TGTGCCAGCAGTTTAAGGGGGACTAGCGGGAGCGTGGCTAGCACAGATACGCAGTATTTT | CASSLRGTSGSVASTDTQYF
TRBJ2-1 | . | TRBV28 | . | TGTGCCAGCAGTTCCCCGACTTGGGCGGGTGAGCAGTTCTTC | CASSSPTWAGEQFF
TRBJ2-1 | . | TRBV6-5 | TRBD2 | TGTGCCAGCGGCGACGGGGGGGGCACCTACAATGAGCAGTTCTTC | CASGDGGGTYNEQFF
TRBJ2-7 | . | TRBV29-1 | . | TGCAGCGTTGGGGCTCAGGGCTACGAGCAGTACTTC | CSVGAQGYEQYF